The 25 T cell receptor beta chains below come from one sample, sequenced in a study of CD8+ T cells in alopecia areata. TCR sequencing used cDNA made by reverse transcription of extracted RNA. Assay used: immunoSEQ multiplex PCR; TCRdb lists only in-frame clones, some missing. The table lists roughly 280,000 clones, around three fifths of them singletons. The treatment was: oral pan-JAK inhibitor, 5-10 mg twice daily. The source material was CD4+ T cells sorted from blood, sampled between weeks 51 and 54, from a patient treated with tofacitinib. The receptors here all came from a human donor with alopecia areata.

The rearrangement links TRBV2 to TRBJ2-4; tentatively, D is TRBD1 (5 bases). V lost 7 bases and J 6 bases, leaving 22 bases between the germline ends. CDR1 and CDR2 (germline): SNHLY, FYNNEI. CDR3 length equals 16 residues. CDR3 DNA sequence: TGTGCCAGCATCCTCGGCAGGGTGGCTTTTCGAAACATTCAGTACTTC. Translated: CASILGRVAFRNIQYF.

On this clone: Given the absence of the conserved phenylalanine or tryptophan at the CDR3 end, a read error is likely. It is unclear where the CDR3 begins or ends on the DNA, so no DNA is shown, and the CDR3 is as TCRdb lists it. This CDR3 is CASRTSFS. The chain joins TRBV2 to TRBJ1-1. CDR1 is SNHLY and CDR2 is FYNNEI in the germline V gene. Both ends counted, the CDR3 spans 8 residues.

The chain couples TRBV9 to TRBJ1-1; possibly TRBD1 for D (5 bases). The CDR3 runs 14 residues. The germline gives CDR1 SGDLS, CDR2 YYNGEE. V lost 4 bases, J lost 1 base, and 11 bases lay in between. As DNA, the CDR3 is TGTGCCAGCAGCCTCAGAGGGGCGAACACTGAAGCTTTCTTT. Translating it yields CASSLRGANTEAFF. Complete variable domain (other parts from reference TRBV9 and TRBJ1-1): DSGVTQTPKHLITATGQRVTLRCSPRSGDLSVYWYQQSLDQGLQFLIQYYNGEERAKGNILERFSAQQFPDLHSELNLSSLELGDSALYFCASSLRGANTEAFFGQGTRLTVV.

The chain carries TRBV29-1 and TRBJ2-5, with 8 bases lining up with TRBD1. After removal of 4 bases from V and 5 bases from J, the junction contained 6 bases not matched to a gene. Germline-derived CDR1 and CDR2 are SQVTM and ANQGSEA. The CDR3 length is 13 residues. CDR3 amino acids: CSVAGRGPETQYF. CDR3 sequence (DNA): TGCAGCGTTGCTGGCAGGGGGCCGGAGACCCAGTACTTC.

The chain uses TRBV2 and TRBJ2-3; 12 nucleotides line up with TRBD2. Per germline, CDR1 SNHLY and CDR2 FYNNEI. Trimming removed 4 bases from V and 5 bases from J; junction bases left unmatched: 7. The CDR3 is 16 amino acids. The CDR3 nucleotides read TGTGCCAGCAGTGTGCCCCTAGCGGGGGGGCAAGATACGCAGTATTTT. Amino acid sequence: CASSVPLAGGQDTQYF.

The chain has TRBV29-1 and TRBJ2-5; 7 bases match TRBD2. The junction had 9 bases not matched to a gene; V was cut back by 7 bases and J by 4 bases. The CDR3 sequence is 13 residues long. Germline V lookup: CDR1 SQVTM, CDR2 ANQGSEA. The CDR3 region is CSGSTSLRETQYF. The CDR3 DNA reads as TGCAGCGGCTCGACTAGCCTCCGAGAGACCCAGTACTTC.

The genes are TRBV5-1 and TRBJ2-2; 7 bases map to TRBD1. The V gene end was trimmed by 5 bases and the J gene end by 0 bases; junction bases not matched to a gene: 4. CDR1 and CDR2 from the germline V gene are SGHRS and YFSETQ. The CDR3 loop spans 15 amino acids. For the CDR3, the DNA is TGCGCCAGCAGATCCGGGACAGCGAACACCGGGGAGCTGTTTTTT. Translated: CASRSGTANTGELFF.

This chain connects TRBV29-1 to TRBJ2-5, with 8 bases fitting TRBD1. V gave up 3 bases and J gave up 5 bases; unmatched junction bases: 5. The CDR3 is made up of 13 amino acids. Germline V gene data show CDR1 as SQVTM and CDR2 as ANQGSEA. The CDR3: CSVDRGLGETQYF. In nucleotides, the CDR3 is TGCAGCGTTGACAGGGGGCTGGGGGAGACCCAGTACTTC.

This clone appeared a few times. Other DNA sequences in the same sample also yield this CDR3. V usage is TRBV5-1 and J usage is TRBJ2-5; D is possibly TRBD1 (6 bases). The CDR3 consists of 13 residues. The ends were cut back, 2 bases at V and 1 base at J, with 6 bases in the middle. The V gene's germline CDR1 is SGHRS and CDR2 YFSETQ. CDR3 in amino acids: CASSLQGQETQYF. The DNA of the CDR3 is TGCGCCAGCAGCTTACAGGGCCAAGAGACCCAGTACTTC.

This clone turned up a few times. The rearrangement uses TRBV5-8 and TRBJ2-1; no firm D call. Germline loops: CDR1 SGHTS, CDR2 YDEGEE. The length of the CDR3 is 14 residues. V was trimmed by 0 bases and J by 6 bases, leaving 10 bases between them. CDR3 DNA: TGTGCCAGCAGCTTGGGGTCCTACTTCAATGAGCAGTTCTTC. This translates into CASSLGSYFNEQFF.

The genes are TRBV15 and TRBJ2-2; D gene unclear. The CDR3 spans 15 residues. The V gene's germline CDR1 is LNHNV and CDR2 YYDKDF (reference sequence). Trimming removed 1 base from V and 2 bases from J, with 8 bases in between. CDR3 sequence (DNA): TGTGCCACCAGCAGAGTATCTGCCAACACCGGGGAGCTGTTTTTT. It specifies CATSRVSANTGELFF.

This clone was observed a handful of times. Other DNA sequences within the sample encode an identical CDR3. The CDR3 DNA reads TGCAGTGCTAGGCCCCAAGAGACCCAGTACTTC. It specifies CSARPQETQYF. V and J are TRBV20-1 and TRBJ2-5; D is undetermined. CDR1 is DFQATT and CDR2 is SNEGSKA in the germline V gene (reference sequence). The length of the CDR3 is 11 residues. Trimming stripped 3 bases from V and 1 base from J, with 3 bases between.

A few counts support this clone. This sequence joins TRBV29-1 and TRBJ2-1; D is unresolved. With 1 base removed from V and 4 bases from J, the gap between germline ends came to 11 bases. Germline V lookup: CDR1 SQVTM, CDR2 ANQGSEA. There are 14 residues in the CDR3. CDR3 loop: CSVEGRIIYNEQFF. Here the CDR3 DNA reads TGCAGCGTTGAAGGACGGATTATATACAATGAGCAGTTCTTC.

CDR3 coding DNA: TGTGCCAGCAGCTTAGGGGGAAACGATTCACCCCTCCACTTT. As protein: CASSLGGNDSPLHF. The chain links TRBV13 to TRBJ1-6; D remains unclear. Germline V gene sequence: CDR1 PRHDT, CDR2 FYEKMQ (reference sequence). The CDR3 is 14 residues long. Trimming left V 0 bases short and J 8 bases short, with 8 bases between. The full variable domain, completed using reference TRBV13 and TRBJ1-6, is AAGVIQSPRHLIKEKRETATLKCYPIPRHDTVYWYQQGPGQDPQFLISFYEKMQSDKGSIPDRFSAQQFSDYHSELNMSSLELGDSALYFCASSLGGNDSPLHFGNGTRLTVT.

The V gene is TRBV5-6, the J gene TRBJ2-7; 8 bases are shared with TRBD1. The trim removed 0 bases at V and 5 bases at J, leaving 4 bases unmatched. Germline V gene lookup returns CDR1 SGHDT and CDR2 YYEEEE. The CDR3 runs to 14 residues. The CDR3 spells CASSLAGTGNEQYF. The CDR3 bases are TGTGCCAGCAGCTTGGCCGGGACAGGCAACGAGCAGTACTTC.

Remarks on this clone: The same CDR3 is also encoded by other DNA sequences in this sample. This rearrangement joins TRBV7-2 to TRBJ2-7, with 11 bases aligning to TRBD1. The germline gives CDR1 SGHTA, CDR2 FQGNSA. V dropped 2 bases and J dropped 4; count of bases not matched to a gene: 1. The CDR3 is 14 residues long. The CDR3 DNA follows: TGTGCCAGCAGCTTACGGGACAGGGGGTACGAGCAGTACTTC. Protein: CASSLRDRGYEQYF. Full variable domain (missing parts from reference TRBV7-2 and TRBJ2-7): GAGVSQSPSNKVTEKGKDVELRCDPISGHTALYWYRQSLGQGLEFLIYFQGNSAPDKSGLPSDRFSAERTGGSVSTLTIQRTQQEDSAVYLCASSLRDRGYEQYFGPGTRLTVT.

Worth noting for this clone: Other DNA sequences in this sample translate to the same CDR3. The CDR3 sequence: CASRVDRDQETQYF. CDR3 sequence (DNA): TGTGCCAGCAGGGTTGACAGGGACCAAGAGACCCAGTACTTC. The chain joins TRBV6-5 to TRBJ2-5, with 7 bases that match TRBD1. Trimming cost V 6 bases and J 0 bases; bases outside gene matches: 4. The CDR3 loop spans 14 amino acids. Germline-derived CDR1 and CDR2 are MNHEY and SVGAGI.

Worth noting for this clone: The junction shows a germline mismatch at one end, possibly a read error. The J gene is TRBJ1-1, the V gene TRBV30; D is uncertain. The CDR3 loop spans 9 amino acids. CDR1 is GTSNPN and CDR2 is SVGIG in the germline V gene (reference sequence). CDR3 coding DNA: TGTGCCTGGGGGCCTCCATTTACGTTT. This gives the protein CAWGPPFTF.

The chain joins TRBV18 to TRBJ1-6; 9 nucleotides align to TRBD1. After removal of 6 bases from V and 10 bases from J, the junction contained 10 bases not matched to a gene. The CDR3 covers 15 residues. Germline loops: CDR1 KGHSH, CDR2 LQKENI. Written as DNA, the CDR3 is TGTGCCAGCTCGACGGGACAGGGCCTTATATCACCCCTCCACTTT. Protein sequence: CASSTGQGLISPLHF.

The J gene is TRBJ2-7, the V gene TRBV6-6; D is possibly TRBD1 (6 bases). V dropped 6 bases and J dropped 0 bases, with 12 bases sitting between them. Germline V gene lookup returns CDR1 MNHNY and CDR2 SVGAGI (reference sequence). The CDR3 runs 14 residues. CDR3 region: CASRSRDTSYEQYF. The CDR3 bases are TGTGCCAGCAGAAGTAGGGACACCTCCTACGAGCAGTACTTC.

This clone has a handful of counts. The chain links TRBV27 to TRBJ2-7, with 7 bases fitting TRBD1. The length of the CDR3 is 13 residues. Germline values: CDR1 MNHEY, CDR2 SMNVEV (reference sequence). Losses at the gene ends were 7 bases for V and 2 bases for J; bases not matched to a gene: 5. CDR3 nucleotide sequence: TGTGCCAGCACCTCTGGACAGGCCTACGAGCAGTACTTC. Its translation: CASTSGQAYEQYF.

The chain has TRBV20-1 and TRBJ2-7; 7 bases fit TRBD2. Unmatched junction bases numbered 1, after V lost 2 bases and J lost 6 bases. Germline V CDR1 and CDR2: DFQATT, SNEGSKA (reference sequence). The CDR3 loop spans 11 amino acids. In DNA, the CDR3 is TGCAGTGCTAGATCTAGCGGCGAGCAGTACTTC. It encodes CSARSSGEQYF.

This sequence joins TRBV29-1 and TRBJ1-5; the match to TRBD1 covers 8 bases. Germline assignment: CDR1 SQVTM and CDR2 ANQGSEA. The CDR3 length is 13 residues. The V gene end was trimmed by 6 bases and the J gene end by 6 bases; junction bases not matched to a gene: 7. The CDR3 DNA sequence: TGCAGCGTAGCCGGACAGGGAGGTCAGCCCCAGCATTTT. It specifies CSVAGQGGQPQHF.

Here the CDR3 reads CASSSGQGEDTQYF. The DNA of the CDR3 is TGTGCCAGCAGCTCGGGACAGGGCGAAGATACGCAGTATTTT. This rearrangement joins TRBV5-4 to TRBJ2-3, with TRBD1 identical over 9 bases. This CDR3 has 14 residues. V shed 3 bases, J shed 5 bases, and the junction held 4 bases outside the gene matches. Per germline, CDR1 SGHNT and CDR2 YYREEE (reference sequence).

The chain employs TRBV27 and TRBJ1-4, with no clear D. The CDR3 is 17 amino acids. Trimming shortened V by 5 bases and J by 7 bases, and 23 bases separated the two germline ends. The V gene's germline CDR1 is MNHEY and CDR2 SMNVEV (reference sequence). The CDR3 nucleotides are TGTGCCAGCAGTCCTTACCCTACAAGACGGGGAGGTGAAAAACTGTTTTTT. This sequence encodes CASSPYPTRRGGEKLFF.